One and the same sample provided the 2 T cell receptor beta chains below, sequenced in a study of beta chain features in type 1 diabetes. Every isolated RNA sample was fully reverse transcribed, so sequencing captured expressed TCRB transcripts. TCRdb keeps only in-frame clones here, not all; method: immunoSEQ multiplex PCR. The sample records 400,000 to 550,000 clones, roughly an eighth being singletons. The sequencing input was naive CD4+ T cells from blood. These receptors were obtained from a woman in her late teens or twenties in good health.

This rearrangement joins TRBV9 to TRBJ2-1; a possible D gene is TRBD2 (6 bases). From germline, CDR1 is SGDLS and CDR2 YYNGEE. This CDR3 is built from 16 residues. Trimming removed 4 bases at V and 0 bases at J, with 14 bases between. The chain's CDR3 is CASSFASVSSYNEQFF. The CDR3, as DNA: TGTGCCAGCAGCTTCGCTAGCGTCAGCTCCTACAATGAGCAGTTCTTC.

CDR3 nucleotide sequence: TGTGCCAGCAGCTTAGACGTTACCTACGAGCAGTACTTC. Its translation: CASSLDVTYEQYF. The chain combines TRBV7-9 with TRBJ2-7; no clear D. Trimming pared 1 base from V and 2 bases from J, leaving 6 bases between. The CDR3 spans 13 residues. Germline-derived CDR1 and CDR2 are SEHNR and FQNEAQ (reference sequence).